Shown below are 2 T cell receptor beta chains from a single sample sequenced in a study of shared clonotypes between healthy human individuals. The table came from immunoSEQ multiplex PCR; TCRdb's copy has only in-frame clones and leaves some out. The table shows over a million clones, with around 78% occurring only once. The sample comprised memory CD4+ T cells from PBMCs. The subset: CD45RA-negative fraction. The receptors were sampled from a man between 18 and 29 years old in good health. Some clones in this sample may be carry-over from other donors' samples.

This chain links TRBV7-2 with TRBJ2-7; D is perhaps TRBD2 (6 bases). The CDR3 contains 17 residues. V was cut by 1 base and J by 3 bases, with 19 bases left in between. Germline V gene lookup returns CDR1 SGHTA and CDR2 FQGNSA. In DNA, the CDR3 is TGTGCCAGCAGCTTAGGGGCGGCGGCTAGCGCGTACTACGAGCAGTACTTC. Its translation: CASSLGAAASAYYEQYF.

This clone was picked up one time. The CDR3 DNA sequence: TGTGCCAGTAGCTTCTTGGGGGGCAGGGTCAATCAGCCCCAGCATTTT. This codes for CASSFLGGRVNQPQHF. The chain recombines TRBV19 with TRBJ1-5; D may be TRBD1 (6 bases). The V end was cut by 6 bases, the J end by 3 bases, with 18 bases between. The CDR3 runs to 16 residues. Germline loops: CDR1 LNHDA, CDR2 SQIVND (reference sequence).